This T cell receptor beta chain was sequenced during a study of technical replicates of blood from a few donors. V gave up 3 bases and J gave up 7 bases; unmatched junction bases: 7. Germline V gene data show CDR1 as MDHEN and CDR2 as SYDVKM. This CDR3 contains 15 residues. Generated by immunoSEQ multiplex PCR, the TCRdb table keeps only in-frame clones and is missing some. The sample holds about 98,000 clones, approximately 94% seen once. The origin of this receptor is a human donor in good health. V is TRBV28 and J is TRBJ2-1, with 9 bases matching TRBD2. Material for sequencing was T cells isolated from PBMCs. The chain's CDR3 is CASSFPAGGKNEQFF. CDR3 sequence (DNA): TGTGCCAGCAGTTTCCCGGCGGGAGGGAAGAATGAGCAGTTCTTC. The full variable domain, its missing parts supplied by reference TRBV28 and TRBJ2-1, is DVKVTQSSRYLVKRTGEKVFLECVQDMDHENMFWYRQDPGLGLRLIYFSYDVKMKEKGDIPEGYSVSREKKERFSLILESASTNQTSMYLCASSFPAGGKNEQFFGPGTRLTVL.